The clone carrying this T cell receptor beta chain was observed a handful of times. Its specificity is unknown. This sample was included in a study of T cells in Graves' hyperthyroidism and ophthalmopathy. Absence of ophthalmopathy progression within 18 months defined stable Graves' hyperthyroidism. Diagnosis relied on clinical symptoms, serum thyroxine and TRAb, thyroid ultrasound and orbital computed tomography. The study's findings and limits: Using 13 V-J features, a model discriminated ophthalmopathy from stable hyperthyroidism.

The J segment lost 12 bases and the V segment lost 2 bases, leaving 5 bases of the junction unmatched. This CDR3 has 13 amino acids. Germline-derived CDR1 and CDR2 are LNHNV and YYDKDF (reference sequence). Amplification targeted TCR beta CDR3 regions from RNA transcripts. First-round RT-PCR with HTBI primers amplified the TCR CDR3 region. TCRdb re-analysed the multiplex PCR reads in MiXCR, keeping a single row per CDR3 protein. Found here are fewer than 400,000 distinct CDR3 sequences, more than 20% of them singletons; the top ten hold 70% to 75%. The receptor was derived from a man in his forties or fifties with Graves' hyperthyroidism. What was sequenced was blood. The J gene is TRBJ2-1, the V gene TRBV15; 9 positions agree with TRBD2. CDR3 coding DNA: TGTGCCACCAGCAGACCTCTGCGGGAGGGGCAGTTCTTC. Translation gives CATSRPLREGQFF.